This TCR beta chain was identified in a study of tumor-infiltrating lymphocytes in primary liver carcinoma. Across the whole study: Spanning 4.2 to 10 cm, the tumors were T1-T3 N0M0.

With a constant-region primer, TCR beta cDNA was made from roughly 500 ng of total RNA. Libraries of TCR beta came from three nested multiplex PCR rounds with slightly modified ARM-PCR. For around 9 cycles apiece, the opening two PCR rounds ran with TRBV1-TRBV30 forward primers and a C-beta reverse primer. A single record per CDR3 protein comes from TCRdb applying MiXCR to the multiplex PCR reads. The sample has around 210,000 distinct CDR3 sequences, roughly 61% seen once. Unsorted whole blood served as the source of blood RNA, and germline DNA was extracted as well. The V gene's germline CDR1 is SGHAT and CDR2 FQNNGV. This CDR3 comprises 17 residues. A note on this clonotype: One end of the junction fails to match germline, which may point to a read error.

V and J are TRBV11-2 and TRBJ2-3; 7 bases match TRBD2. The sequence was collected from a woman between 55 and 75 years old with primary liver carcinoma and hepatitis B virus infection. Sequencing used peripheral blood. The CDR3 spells CASSLTSCLLLTDTQYF. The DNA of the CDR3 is TGTGCCAGCAGCTTGACTAGCTGCTTACTTCTCACAGATACGCAATATTTT.